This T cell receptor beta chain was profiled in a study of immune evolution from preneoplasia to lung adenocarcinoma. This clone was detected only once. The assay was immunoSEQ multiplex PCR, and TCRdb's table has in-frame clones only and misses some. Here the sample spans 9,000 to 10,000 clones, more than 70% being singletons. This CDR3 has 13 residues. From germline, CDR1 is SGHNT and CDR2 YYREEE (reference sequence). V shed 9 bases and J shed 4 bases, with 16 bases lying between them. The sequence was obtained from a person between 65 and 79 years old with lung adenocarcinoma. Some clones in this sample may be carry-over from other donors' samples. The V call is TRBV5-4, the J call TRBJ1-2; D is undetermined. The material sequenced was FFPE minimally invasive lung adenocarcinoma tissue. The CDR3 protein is CATSEPNFYGYTF. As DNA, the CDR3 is TGTGCCACCTCAGAACCTAATTTCTATGGCTACACCTTC.